A single sample is the source of the 26 T cell receptor beta chains below, sequenced in a study of shared clonotypes between healthy human individuals. Profiling relied on immunoSEQ multiplex PCR, and the TCRdb table lists in-frame clones only, not all of them. This table has about 2.1 million clones, around 93% appearing once. Terminally differentiated effector memory CD45RA+ cells were left out of the naive CD8 fraction, which was CD45RO-negative and positively selected for CCR7. Sequencing was done on a sample of naive CD8+ T cells from PBMCs. The receptor set was obtained from a man younger than 35 in good health. Some clones in this sample may be carry-over from other donors' samples.

The rearrangement links TRBV6-6 to TRBJ1-1; no firm D call. The CDR3 runs to 10 residues. From germline, CDR1 is MNHNY and CDR2 SVGAGI (reference sequence). Trimming removed 9 bases from V and 8 bases from J, with 10 bases in between. The CDR3 here is CASSTGEAFF. The CDR3 coding sequence is TGTGCCAGTTCGACGGGGGAAGCTTTCTTT.

In this sample, this clone turned up once. The chain employs TRBV6-6 and TRBJ1-2, with a weak D call TRBD1 (5 bases). Germline V lookup: CDR1 MNHNY, CDR2 SVGAGI (reference sequence). The CDR3 totals 15 residues. Between the trimmed V and J ends, which lost 0 bases and 4 bases, there was a span of 12 bases. The CDR3 DNA sequence: TGTGCCAGCAGTTACTCAGGGGCAGGTACCTATGGCTACACCTTC. It is translated as CASSYSGAGTYGYTF.

This clone has a single count. The rearrangement uses TRBV15 and TRBJ2-7, with 7 bases aligning to TRBD2. V dropped 4 bases and J dropped 4; count of bases not matched to a gene: 7. The CDR3 sequence is 14 residues long. The germline CDR1 and CDR2 sequences are LNHNV and YYDKDF (reference sequence). The CDR3 DNA follows: TGTGCCACCAGCACCAGGGACGGGGGGTACGAGCAGTACTTC. Its translation: CATSTRDGGYEQYF. The full variable domain, rest sourced from reference TRBV15 and TRBJ2-7, is DAMVIQNPRYQVTQFGKPVTLSCSQTLNHNVMYWYQQKSSQAPKLLFHYYDKDFNNEADTPDNFQSRRPNTSFCFLDIRSPGLGDTAMYLCATSTRDGGYEQYFGPGTRLTVT.

The chain links TRBV7-2 to TRBJ2-7; D is perhaps TRBD1 or TRBD2 (6 bases each). The V gene's germline CDR1 is SGHTA and CDR2 FQGNSA. The V end lost 1 base, the J end lost 8 bases, and 9 bases lay between the germline ends. The CDR3 is made up of 12 amino acids. CDR3 bases: TGTGCCAGCAGCTTAGTCGGGGGCCAGCAGTACTTC. Its protein product is CASSLVGGQQYF.

This clone was detected once. V and J are TRBV7-9 and TRBJ2-1; 14 bases are shared with TRBD2. The germline CDR1 and CDR2 sequences are SEHNR and FQNEAQ (reference sequence). V lost 6 bases and J lost 0; bases outside the gene matches: 4. This CDR3 comprises 17 residues. CDR3 sequence: CASRGTSGSDSYNEQFF. CDR3 DNA: TGTGCCAGCAGGGGGACTAGCGGGAGCGACTCCTACAATGAGCAGTTCTTC.

This clone was observed a single time. The chain recombines TRBV4-1 with TRBJ1-1, with D perhaps matching TRBD1 (6 bases). Germline V gives CDR1 MGHRA, CDR2 YSYEKL. This CDR3 has 16 residues. V lost 0 bases to trimming and J lost 1 base, with 12 bases between them. The DNA for the CDR3 is TGCGCCAGCAGCCAAGATCGGGGGACAACGAACACTGAAGCTTTCTTT. As protein: CASSQDRGTTNTEAFF.

This sequence joins TRBV10-3 and TRBJ1-1; TRBD1 might be the D (5 bases). CDR3 size: 14 residues. The germline gives CDR1 ENHRY, CDR2 SYGVKD. V lost 3 bases to trimming and J lost 3 bases, with 11 bases between them. The CDR3 nucleotides are TGTGCCATCAGTGAACCCAGGGCAGACACTGAAGCTTTCTTT. Translating gives CAISEPRADTEAFF.

With respect to this clone: A much larger clone differs from this one at a single base, so this may be a read error. The sample holds other DNA sequences that translate to the same CDR3. The chain joins TRBV9 to TRBJ2-3; 12 bases fit TRBD2. V lost 3 bases to trimming and J lost 2 bases; unmatched junction nucleotides: 4. The CDR3 runs to 16 residues. From germline, CDR1 is SGDLS and CDR2 YYNGEE. The CDR3 nucleotides read TGTGCCAGCAGCGGGGGGACTAGCGGGCTCACAGATACGCAGTATTTT. Protein sequence: CASSGGTSGLTDTQYF.

The table lists this clone with a count of one. The rearrangement uses TRBV6-6 and TRBJ1-4; D is unclear. CDR3 length equals 15 residues. V lost 2 bases and J 5 bases, leaving 12 bases between the germline ends. Per germline, CDR1 MNHNY and CDR2 SVGAGI (reference sequence). The CDR3 here is CASSYLGTENEKLFF. CDR3 in DNA: TGTGCCAGCAGTTACCTAGGTACCGAGAATGAAAAACTGTTTTTT.

The chain has TRBV28 and TRBJ2-3; D is ambiguous. The CDR3 runs to 14 residues. V was shortened by 2 bases and J by 3 bases, with 9 bases between the two germline ends. Per the germline V gene, CDR1 is MDHEN and CDR2 is SYDVKM. The CDR3 loop reads CASSLIQETDTQYF. CDR3 DNA sequence: TGTGCCAGCAGTTTAATCCAGGAGACAGATACGCAGTATTTT.

The chain uses TRBV29-1 and TRBJ2-7; possibly TRBD2 for D (5 bases). The CDR3 is 14 residues long. The V gene lost 0 bases and the J gene lost 9 bases, with 18 bases spanning the gap. Germline V gives CDR1 SQVTM, CDR2 ANQGSEA. CDR3 in amino acids: CSVEEKNGLGRQYF. CDR3 nucleotides: TGCAGCGTTGAAGAAAAGAACGGCTTGGGGAGGCAGTACTTC.

The V and J genes are TRBV4-1 and TRBJ2-1, with 15 bases fitting TRBD2. With V trimmed by 5 bases and J by 7 bases, 6 bases remained unmatched. The CDR3 loop spans 16 amino acids. From germline, CDR1 is MGHRA and CDR2 YSYEKL. The CDR3 nucleotides read TGCGCCAGCAGCAGGACTAGCGGGAGGGCCGGTAATGAGCAGTTCTTC. Translated: CASSRTSGRAGNEQFF.

This chain uses TRBV28 with TRBJ2-7; 8 nucleotides match TRBD2. This CDR3 spans 14 amino acids. The germline V gene encodes CDR1 MDHEN and CDR2 SYDVKM. Losses at the gene ends were 4 bases for V and 6 bases for J; bases not matched to a gene: 8. The CDR3 loop reads CASSSSTSAIEQYF. The CDR3 bases are TGTGCCAGCAGTTCCTCGACTAGCGCCATCGAGCAGTACTTC.

The chain is built from TRBV2 and TRBJ2-3, with TRBD2 matching over 11 bases. This CDR3 spans 14 amino acids. V lost 6 bases to trimming and J lost 8 bases; unmatched junction nucleotides: 7. Germline CDR1 SNHLY, CDR2 FYNNEI. CDR3 in amino acids: CASRGLAGAATQYF. The CDR3 DNA reads TGTGCCAGCAGAGGACTAGCGGGTGCGGCTACGCAGTATTTT. Supplemented by reference TRBV2 and TRBJ2-3, the full variable domain reads EPEVTQTPSHQVTQMGQEVILRCVPISNHLYFYWYRQILGQKVEFLVSFYNNEISEKSEIFDDQFSVERPDGSNFTLKIRSTKLEDSAMYFCASRGLAGAATQYFGPGTRLTVL.

This clone was picked up a small number of times. The chain carries TRBV30 and TRBJ1-1; 8 positions match TRBD1. This CDR3 spans 14 amino acids. Germline CDR1 GTSNPN, CDR2 SVGIG (reference sequence). The trim removed 0 bases at V and 6 bases at J, leaving 6 bases unmatched. CDR3 coding DNA: TGTGCCTGGAGTGTACGGCCAGGGGGCCCTGAAGCTTTCTTT. Protein sequence: CAWSVRPGGPEAFF.

The CDR3 DNA sequence: TGTGCCAGCGGTACTCGGCGGGGTTATCACAATGAGCAGTTCTTC. Translation gives CASGTRRGYHNEQFF. The V and J genes are TRBV27 and TRBJ2-1, with TRBD2 as a possible D gene (6 bases). This CDR3 region has 15 residues. Per the germline V gene, CDR1 is MNHEY and CDR2 is SMNVEV (reference sequence). The V end lost 8 bases, the J end lost 5 bases, and 19 bases lay between the germline ends.

This sequence joins TRBV29-1 and TRBJ2-7, with 9 bases identical to TRBD1. Germline-derived CDR1 and CDR2 are SQVTM and ANQGSEA. V shed 5 bases, J shed 9 bases, and the junction held 5 bases outside the gene matches. The CDR3 has 11 amino acids. The CDR3 nucleotides read TGCAGCGTTATAGTGACAGGGGGGCAGTACTTC. This encodes CSVIVTGGQYF.

On this clone: In the same sample, other DNA sequences code for this CDR3. The gene calls are TRBV5-1 and TRBJ2-7, with no clear D. CDR3 size: 13 residues. CDR1 and CDR2 (germline): SGHRS, YFSETQ. Trimming removed 4 bases at V and 4 bases at J, with 12 bases between. CDR3 in amino acids: CASSSSDSYEQYF. The CDR3 region has the DNA TGCGCCAGCAGCAGTTCGGATTCTTACGAGCAGTACTTC.

This sequence joins TRBV5-4 and TRBJ2-2; 7 positions agree with TRBD1. This CDR3 is 15 amino acids long. Germline-derived CDR1 and CDR2 are SGHNT and YYREEE (reference sequence). The V segment lost 2 bases and the J segment 4 bases; nucleotides outside the gene matches: 5. The CDR3 sequence: CASSLRQGSTGELFF. The CDR3 DNA follows: TGTGCCAGCAGCTTACGACAGGGAAGCACCGGGGAGCTGTTTTTT.

In nucleotides, the CDR3 is TGTGCCAGTAATCAAAAGCCGGGGATGCAGAACGTCCCAACAGCTGAAGCTTTCTTT. Its protein is CASNQKPGMQNVPTAEAFF. The chain recombines TRBV19 with TRBJ1-1; D unresolved. The V end lost 7 bases, the J end lost 6 bases, and 33 bases lay between the germline ends. This CDR3 comprises 19 residues. Per germline, CDR1 LNHDA and CDR2 SQIVND (reference sequence).

The V gene is TRBV9, the J gene TRBJ2-1; D gene uncertain. The CDR3 has 14 residues. Deletions cut 0 bases from V and 3 bases from J, with 7 bases between. The germline V gene has CDR1 SGDLS and CDR2 YYNGEE. The CDR3 loop reads CASSVDDGYNEQFF. CDR3 coding DNA: TGTGCCAGCAGCGTAGATGACGGCTACAATGAGCAGTTCTTC.

The V and J genes are TRBV28 and TRBJ2-1; the match to TRBD2 covers 7 bases. Trimming took 6 bases from V and 2 from J; bases not matched to a gene: 10. CDR1 is MDHEN, CDR2 SYDVKM, per germline. The CDR3 is 16 amino acids. The CDR3 DNA sequence: TGTGCCAGCAGGGATGAGGTTCTAGCGGCCTACAATGAGCAGTTCTTC. This encodes CASRDEVLAAYNEQFF.

The chain uses TRBV7-2 and TRBJ2-1, with 9 nucleotides matching TRBD1. The V segment lost 1 base and the J segment 8 bases; nucleotides outside the gene matches: 3. Germline V gives CDR1 SGHTA, CDR2 FQGNSA. The CDR3 extends over 14 amino acids. The CDR3 loop is CASSLVTGGDEQFF. CDR3 nucleotide sequence: TGTGCCAGCAGCTTAGTTACAGGGGGCGATGAGCAGTTCTTC.

For this clone: In the same sample, other DNA sequences code for this CDR3. V usage is TRBV7-9 and J usage is TRBJ2-3; D gene uncertain. Germline lookup yields CDR1 SEHNR and CDR2 FQNEAQ (reference sequence). V dropped 2 bases and J dropped 1 base, with 4 bases sitting between them. This CDR3 comprises 13 residues. CDR3 sequence: CASSLSGTDTQYF. The CDR3, as DNA: TGTGCCAGCAGCTTATCAGGCACAGATACGCAGTATTTT. The variable domain in full, with the rest retrieved from reference TRBV7-9 and TRBJ2-3, is DTGVSQNPRHKITKRGQNVTFRCDPISEHNRLYWYRQTLGQGPEFLTYFQNEAQLEKSRLLSDRFSAERPKGSFSTLEIQRTEQGDSAMYLCASSLSGTDTQYFGPGTRLTVL.

Turning to this clone: Other DNA sequences of this sample code for an identical CDR3. The rearrangement joins TRBV27 to TRBJ2-7; TRBD1 matches at 11 bases. CDR1 and CDR2 from the germline V gene are MNHEY and SMNVEV (reference sequence). Unmatched junction bases numbered 1, after V lost 4 bases and J lost 5 bases. The CDR3 contains 13 residues. CDR3 amino acids: CASSWDRGNEQYF. CDR3 bases: TGTGCCAGCAGTTGGGACAGGGGGAACGAGCAGTACTTC.

J is TRBJ2-7 and V is TRBV9, with TRBD1 identical over 7 bases. CDR3 length: 14 residues. V trimming: 3 bases; J trimming: 4 bases; junction bases outside the gene matches: 7. Germline loops: CDR1 SGDLS, CDR2 YYNGEE. The CDR3 coding sequence is TGTGCCAGCAGCGGTGGACAGGTCGGGTACGAGCAGTACTTC. This encodes CASSGGQVGYEQYF. Using reference TRBV9 and TRBJ2-7 for the parts outside the CDR3, the full variable domain is DSGVTQTPKHLITATGQRVTLRCSPRSGDLSVYWYQQSLDQGLQFLIQYYNGEERAKGNILERFSAQQFPDLHSELNLSSLELGDSALYFCASSGGQVGYEQYFGPGTRLTVT.